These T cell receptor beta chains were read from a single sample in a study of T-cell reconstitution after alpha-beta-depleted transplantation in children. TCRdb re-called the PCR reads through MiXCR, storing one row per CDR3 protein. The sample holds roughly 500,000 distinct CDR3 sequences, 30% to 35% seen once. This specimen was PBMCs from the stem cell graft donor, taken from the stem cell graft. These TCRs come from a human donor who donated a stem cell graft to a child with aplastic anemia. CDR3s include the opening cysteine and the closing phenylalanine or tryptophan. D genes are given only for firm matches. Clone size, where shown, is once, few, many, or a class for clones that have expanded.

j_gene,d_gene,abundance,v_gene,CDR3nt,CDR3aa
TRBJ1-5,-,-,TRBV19,TGTGCCAGTAGTATAGTGGGCCAGGGCCATCAGCCCCAGCATTTT,CASSIVGQGHQPQHF
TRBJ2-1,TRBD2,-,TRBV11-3,TGTGCCAGCAGCACGAGCGGGGAATACAATGAGCAGTTCTTC,CASSTSGEYNEQFF
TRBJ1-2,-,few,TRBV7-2,TGTGCCAGCAGCGCTGCAGGAGGAGGAAATGGCTACACCTTC,CASSAAGGGNGYTF
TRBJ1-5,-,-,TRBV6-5,TGTGCCAGCAGTTCCATAATCAATCAGCCCCAGCATTTT,CASSSIINQPQHF
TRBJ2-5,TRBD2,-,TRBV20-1,TGCAGTGCTAGAGACCTTCTAGCGGGAGGACGGCAAGAGACCCAGTACTTC,CSARDLLAGGRQETQYF
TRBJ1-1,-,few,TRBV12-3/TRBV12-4,TGTGCCAGCGGTGGCTACACTGAAGCTTTCTTT,CASGGYTEAFF
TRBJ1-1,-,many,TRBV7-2,TGTGCCAGCAGCCCAGGTAGCTTGAACACTGAAGCTTTCTTT,CASSPGSLNTEAFF
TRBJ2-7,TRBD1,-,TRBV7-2,TGTGCCAGTTACCGGGACAGGGGGTACGAGCAGTACTTC,CASYRDRGYEQYF
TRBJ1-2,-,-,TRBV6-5,TGTGCCAGCAGTTACCTCCTCCTACGGGCAGGGGCGATTAACTATGGCTACACCTTC,CASSYLLLRAGAINYGYTF
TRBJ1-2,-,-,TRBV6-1,TGTGCCAGCAGTACGGGGCCCTTTCGGAGCTACACCTTC,CASSTGPFRSYTF
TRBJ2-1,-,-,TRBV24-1,TGTGCCACCAGTGACCCCGCTCGACCTTACAATGAGCAGTTCTTC,CATSDPARPYNEQFF
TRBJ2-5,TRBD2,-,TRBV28,TGTGCCAGCAGACATATGGGGACTAGCGAGAAAGAGACCCAGTACTTC,CASRHMGTSEKETQYF
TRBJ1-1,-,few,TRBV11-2,TGTGCCAGCAGGCTACAGGGATGGACTGAAGCTTTCTTT,CASRLQGWTEAFF
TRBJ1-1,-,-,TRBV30,TGTGCCTCCACTAAAACAGGGTCCACTTACACTGAAGCTTTCTTT,CASTKTGSTYTEAFF
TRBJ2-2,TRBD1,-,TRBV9,TGTGCCAGCAGCTCGTGGGGACAGGAGGATCCCGGGGAGCTGTTTTTT,CASSSWGQEDPGELFF
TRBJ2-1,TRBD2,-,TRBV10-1,TGCGCCAGCAGTGAGAGTAGGGGACTAGGGTACAATGAGCAGTTCTTC,CASSESRGLGYNEQFF
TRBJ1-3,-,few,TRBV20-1,TGCAGTGCTTGGACAGCTGGAAACACCATATATTTT,CSAWTAGNTIYF
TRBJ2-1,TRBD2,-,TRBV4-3,TGCGCCAGCAGCCAAAGGGTAAATAGCGGGAGCTCCTACAATGAGCAGTTCTTC,CASSQRVNSGSSYNEQFF
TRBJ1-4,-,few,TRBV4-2,TGTGCCAGCAGCCAAGATCTCCAGGGAAATGAAAAACTGTTTTTT,CASSQDLQGNEKLFF
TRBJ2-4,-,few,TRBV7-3,TGTGCCAGCAGCCCAGGCGGCCAGGGACGCAACATTCAGTACTTC,CASSPGGQGRNIQYF